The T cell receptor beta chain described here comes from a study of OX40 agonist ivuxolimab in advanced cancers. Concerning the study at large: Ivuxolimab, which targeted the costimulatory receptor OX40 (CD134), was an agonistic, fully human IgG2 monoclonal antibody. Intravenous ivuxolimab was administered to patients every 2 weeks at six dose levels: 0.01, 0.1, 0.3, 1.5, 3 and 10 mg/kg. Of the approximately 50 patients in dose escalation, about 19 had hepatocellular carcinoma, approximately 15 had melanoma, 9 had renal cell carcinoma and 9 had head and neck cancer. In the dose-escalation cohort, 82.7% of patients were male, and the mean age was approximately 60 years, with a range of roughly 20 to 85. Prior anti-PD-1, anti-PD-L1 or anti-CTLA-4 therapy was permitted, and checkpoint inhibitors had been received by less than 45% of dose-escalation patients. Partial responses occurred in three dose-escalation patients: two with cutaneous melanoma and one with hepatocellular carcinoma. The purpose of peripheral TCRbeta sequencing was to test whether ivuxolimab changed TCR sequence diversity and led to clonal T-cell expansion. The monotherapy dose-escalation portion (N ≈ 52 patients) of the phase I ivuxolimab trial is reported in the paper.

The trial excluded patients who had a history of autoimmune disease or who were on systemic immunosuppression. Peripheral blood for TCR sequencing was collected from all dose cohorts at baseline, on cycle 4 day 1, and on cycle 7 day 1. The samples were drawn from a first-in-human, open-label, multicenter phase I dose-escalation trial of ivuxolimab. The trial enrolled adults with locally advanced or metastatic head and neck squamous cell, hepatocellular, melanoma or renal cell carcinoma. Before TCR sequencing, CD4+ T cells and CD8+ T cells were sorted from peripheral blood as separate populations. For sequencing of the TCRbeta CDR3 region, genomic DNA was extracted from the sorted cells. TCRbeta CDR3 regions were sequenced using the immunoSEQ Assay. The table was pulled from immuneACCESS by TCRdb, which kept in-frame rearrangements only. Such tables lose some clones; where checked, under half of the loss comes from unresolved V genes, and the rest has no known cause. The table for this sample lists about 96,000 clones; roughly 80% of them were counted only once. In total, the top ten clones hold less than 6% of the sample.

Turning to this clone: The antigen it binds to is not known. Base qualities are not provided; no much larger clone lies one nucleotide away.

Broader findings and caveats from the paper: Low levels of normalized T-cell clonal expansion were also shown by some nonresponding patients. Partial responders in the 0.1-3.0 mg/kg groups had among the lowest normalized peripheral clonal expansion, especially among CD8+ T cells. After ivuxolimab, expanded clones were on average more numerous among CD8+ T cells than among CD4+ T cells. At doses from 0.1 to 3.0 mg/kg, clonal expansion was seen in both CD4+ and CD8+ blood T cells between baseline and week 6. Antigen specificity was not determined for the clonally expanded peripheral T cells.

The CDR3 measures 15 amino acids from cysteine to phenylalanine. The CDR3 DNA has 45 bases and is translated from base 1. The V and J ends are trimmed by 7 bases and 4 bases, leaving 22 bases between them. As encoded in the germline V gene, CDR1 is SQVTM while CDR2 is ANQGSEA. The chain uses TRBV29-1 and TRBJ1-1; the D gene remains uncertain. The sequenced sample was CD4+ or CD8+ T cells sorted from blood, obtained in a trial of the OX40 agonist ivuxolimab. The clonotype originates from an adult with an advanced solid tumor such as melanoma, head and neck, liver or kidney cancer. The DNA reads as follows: TGCAGCGCCCTACCCGATCGCTTAAGAGGCACTGAAGCTTTCTTT. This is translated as CSALPDRLRGTEAFF.